The 23 T cell receptor beta chains presented below share a single source sample, sequenced in a study of control samples from healthy donors and cancer patients. Only in-frame clones appear in the TCRdb table, and some are missing; sequencing was by immunoSEQ multiplex PCR. The sample lists approximately 46,000 clones; approximately 92% were seen once. Sequencing was carried out using PBMCs. These TCRs come from a man aged 25 to 40 with colorectal cancer.

CDR3 nucleotide sequence: TGTGCCAGCTACGCTAACGGGAACACTGAAGCTTTCTTT. Its translation: CASYANGNTEAFF. The chain carries TRBV2 and TRBJ1-1; no definite D call. Trimming removed 8 bases from V and 1 base from J, with 11 bases in between. This CDR3 has 13 amino acids. Per germline, CDR1 SNHLY and CDR2 FYNNEI.

The V gene is TRBV19, the J gene TRBJ2-6, with 7 positions matching TRBD1. The CDR3 runs 19 residues. The V segment lost 5 bases and the J segment 0 bases; nucleotides outside the gene matches: 13. Germline values: CDR1 LNHDA, CDR2 SQIVND (reference sequence). The CDR3 bases are TGTGCCAGTAGTCCCTATTCGGGACAGAGAGTCTCTGGGGCCAACGTCCTGACTTTC. Residues: CASSPYSGQRVSGANVLTF.

DNA of the CDR3: TGTGCCAGCAGCGTAGGCGGGACAGGGGGCATGGATGAGCAGTTCTTC. This sequence encodes CASSVGGTGGMDEQFF. The rearrangement joins TRBV9 to TRBJ2-1, with 12 bases lining up with TRBD1. V shed 0 bases and J 8 bases; nucleotides not matched to a gene: 6. Per the germline V gene, CDR1 is SGDLS and CDR2 is YYNGEE. The CDR3 runs 16 residues.

The rearrangement joins TRBV5-1 to TRBJ1-1, with D maybe TRBD1 (5 bases). V lost 0 bases to trimming and J lost 7 bases, with 10 bases between them. In germline, CDR1 is SGHRS, CDR2 YFSETQ. This CDR3 region has 13 residues. CDR3 in amino acids: CASSLGDSNEAFF. The CDR3 DNA reads as TGCGCCAGCAGCTTGGGTGACAGCAATGAAGCTTTCTTT.

The chain links TRBV3-1 (or the pseudogene TRBV3-2) to TRBJ1-1; D gene ambiguous. CDR1 LGHDT and CDR2 YNNKEL come from the germline V gene (reference sequence). The V gene lost 5 bases and the J gene lost 7 bases, with 14 bases spanning the gap. This CDR3 has 13 residues. Here the CDR3 reads CASSSLDLGEAFF. CDR3 nucleotide sequence: TGTGCCAGCAGCTCCTTGGATTTGGGTGAAGCTTTCTTT.

The V call is TRBV24-1, the J call TRBJ1-5; tentatively, D is TRBD1 (6 bases). The CDR3 is 14 amino acids. V was shortened by 4 bases and J by 4 bases, with 10 bases between the two germline ends. Germline values: CDR1 KGHDR, CDR2 SFDVKD. The CDR3 here is CATSEWTVNQPQHF. CDR3 DNA: TGTGCCACCAGTGAATGGACAGTGAATCAGCCCCAGCATTTT.

The chain has TRBV20-1 and TRBJ2-2; D is ambiguous. The CDR3 length is 11 residues. V was pared by 3 bases and J by 8 bases, with 7 bases between. Germline loops: CDR1 DFQATT, CDR2 SNEGSKA (reference sequence). CDR3 DNA sequence: TGCAGTGCTAGTTTACTGGGGGAGCTGTTTTTT. This codes for CSASLLGELFF.

The chain joins TRBV5-6 to TRBJ1-1, with 7 positions matching TRBD1. The germline V gene has CDR1 SGHDT and CDR2 YYEEEE. The CDR3 contains 14 residues. With 3 bases clipped from V and 5 bases from J, the junction kept 7 bases outside the gene matches. The CDR3 DNA follows: TGTGCCAGCAGCTGGGGACAGCTACTGACTGAAGCTTTCTTT. It codes for CASSWGQLLTEAFF.

The genes are TRBV12-5 and TRBJ1-2; possibly TRBD1 for D (5 bases). Trimming pared 0 bases from V and 7 bases from J, leaving 24 bases between. Germline V gene data show CDR1 as LGHNT and CDR2 as FRNRAP. CDR3 length equals 18 residues. CDR3 loop: CASGLVSASGPARTGYTF. CDR3 bases: TGTGCTAGTGGTTTGGTATCGGCGTCAGGGCCGGCCCGGACTGGCTACACCTTC.

This sequence joins TRBV6-5 and TRBJ2-2, with D possibly TRBD1 on 5 matching bases. Germline V gene lookup returns CDR1 MNHEY and CDR2 SVGAGI. This CDR3 has 15 amino acids. V gave up 4 bases and J gave up 1 base, with 10 bases separating them. CDR3 nucleotide sequence: TGTGCCAGCAGTTGGACACCCTTGAACACCGGGGAGCTGTTTTTT. Translating gives CASSWTPLNTGELFF.

The chain recombines TRBV12-5 with TRBJ2-1, with D possibly being TRBD1 (5 bases). V lost 0 bases and J lost 4, with 13 bases in between. Germline V CDR1 and CDR2: LGHNT, FRNRAP. The CDR3 totals 16 residues. The CDR3 DNA reads as TGTGCTAGTGGTTTGGTACTGGCAGGGTCATACAATGAGCAGTTCTTC. Translated, it gives CASGLVLAGSYNEQFF.

The chain joins TRBV5-8 to TRBJ2-4; D gene ambiguous. The germline gives CDR1 SGHTS, CDR2 YDEGEE. V was pared by 2 bases and J by 3 bases, with 12 bases between. The CDR3 is made up of 15 amino acids. CDR3 loop: CASSFLHLVKNIQYF. The CDR3 DNA is TGTGCCAGCAGCTTCCTGCATCTTGTCAAAAACATTCAGTACTTC. Combining the CDR3 with reference TRBV5-8 and TRBJ2-4 gives the whole variable domain EAGVTQSPTHLIKTRGQQATLRCSPISGHTSVYWYQQALGLGLQFLLWYDEGEERNRGNFPPRFSGRQFPNYSSELNVNALELEDSALYLCASSFLHLVKNIQYFGAGTRLSVL.

The chain has TRBV3-1 (or the pseudogene TRBV3-2) and TRBJ2-4; D may be TRBD2 (6 bases). From germline, CDR1 is LGHDT and CDR2 YNNKEL (reference sequence). Deletions cut 3 bases from V and 3 bases from J, with 15 bases between. The CDR3 covers 16 residues. Here the CDR3 reads CASSHSGRQGKNIQYF. The CDR3 coding sequence is TGTGCCAGCAGCCATAGTGGGAGGCAGGGCAAAAACATTCAGTACTTC.

This chain joins TRBV10-1 and TRBJ1-2, with TRBD1 as a possible D gene (6 bases). CDR1 is WNHNN and CDR2 is SYGVQD in the germline V gene (reference sequence). This CDR3 spans 14 amino acids. V gave up 3 bases and J gave up 3 bases, with 11 bases separating them. CDR3 coding DNA: TGCGCCAGCAGTGACCGGGACAACTACTATGGCTACACCTTC. Protein product: CASSDRDNYYGYTF.

The J gene is TRBJ1-6, the V gene TRBV6-2 or TRBV6-3, with a possible D match to TRBD1 (5 bases). V was trimmed by 2 bases and J by 12 bases, leaving 11 bases between them. From germline, CDR1 is MNHEY and CDR2 SVGEGT. This CDR3 contains 13 residues. CDR3 bases: TGTGCCAGCAGTTACCGAGGACATCAACCCCTCCACTTT. Translation: CASSYRGHQPLHF.

The J gene is TRBJ1-2, the V gene TRBV4-1; a weak D match, TRBD1 (5 bases). Germline lookup yields CDR1 MGHRA and CDR2 YSYEKL. Trimming removed 2 bases at V and 7 bases at J, with 17 bases between. This CDR3 region has 15 residues. The CDR3 here is CASSQPFRGSVGYTF. The CDR3 coding sequence is TGCGCCAGCAGCCAACCCTTTAGGGGAAGCGTTGGCTACACCTTC.

V and J are TRBV4-3 and TRBJ1-1; D ambiguous. This CDR3 comprises 13 residues. Germline CDR1 and CDR2: LGHNA and YSLEER. The ends were cut back, 0 bases at V and 3 bases at J, with 5 bases in the middle. The CDR3 coding sequence is TGCGCCAGCAGCCAAGATCTGGACACTGAAGCTTTCTTT. It specifies CASSQDLDTEAFF.

The chain is built from TRBV6-5 and TRBJ2-3, with 9 bases fitting TRBD1. V was pared by 2 bases and J by 2 bases, with 5 bases of the junction left unmatched. Germline V gives CDR1 MNHEY, CDR2 SVGAGI. The CDR3 extends over 16 amino acids. In DNA, the CDR3 is TGTGCCAGCAGTTACACCGGGACAGGGTTCACAGATACGCAGTATTTT. Its protein product is CASSYTGTGFTDTQYF.

V is TRBV5-4 and J is TRBJ2-3; the match to TRBD1 covers 8 bases. Losses at the gene ends were 1 base for V and 2 bases for J; bases not matched to a gene: 3. The CDR3 consists of 15 residues. Looked up from germline, CDR1 is SGHNT and CDR2 is YYREEE (reference sequence). This CDR3 reads CASSLRTGPTDTQYF. The CDR3 bases are TGTGCCAGCAGCTTGCGGACAGGGCCCACAGATACGCAGTATTTT. The whole variable domain, remainder taken from reference TRBV5-4 and TRBJ2-3, is ETGVTQSPTHLIKTRGQQVTLRCSSQSGHNTVSWYQQALGQGPQFIFQYYREEENGRGNFPPRFSGLQFPNYSSELNVNALELDDSALYLCASSLRTGPTDTQYFGPGTRLTVL.

In this sample, this clone turned up once. This rearrangement joins TRBV5-1 to TRBJ2-7; possibly TRBD1 or TRBD2 for D (6 bases each). Germline V gene data show CDR1 as SGHRS and CDR2 as YFSETQ. The V end was cut by 4 bases, the J end by 4 bases, with 12 bases between. CDR3 length equals 13 residues. The CDR3, as DNA: TGCGCCAGCAGCAGGGGGGTCGGGTACGAGCAGTACTTC. This translates into CASSRGVGYEQYF.

This rearrangement joins TRBV13 to TRBJ2-1; weak D call: TRBD1 (6 bases). V lost 5 bases and J lost 5, with 10 bases in between. The CDR3 loop spans 13 amino acids. CDR1 is PRHDT, CDR2 FYEKMQ, per germline (reference sequence). CDR3 sequence (DNA): TGTGCCAGCAGCACGTGGACAGACAATGAGCAGTTCTTC. It is translated as CASSTWTDNEQFF.

This chain links TRBV27 with TRBJ1-2; TRBD1 agrees at 7 bases. CDR1 MNHEY and CDR2 SMNVEV come from the germline V gene (reference sequence). Trimming cost V 8 bases and J 8 bases; bases outside gene matches: 11. The CDR3 has 13 amino acids. The CDR3: CASREGGFGGYTF. DNA of the CDR3: TGTGCCAGCCGTGAAGGGGGCTTCGGAGGCTACACCTTC.

V usage is TRBV29-1 and J usage is TRBJ1-2; the match to TRBD1 covers 8 bases. Germline V gene data show CDR1 as SQVTM and CDR2 as ANQGSEA. With 6 bases clipped from V and 0 bases from J, the junction kept 12 bases outside the gene matches. The CDR3 consists of 16 residues. The CDR3 is CSVEQGDQPSNYGYTF. CDR3 DNA: TGCAGCGTAGAACAGGGGGATCAACCGTCTAACTATGGCTACACCTTC. Full variable domain (outside the CDR3, taken from reference TRBV29-1 and TRBJ1-2): SAVISQKPSRDICQRGTSLTIQCQVDSQVTMMFWYRQQPGQSLTLIATANQGSEATYESGFVIDKFPISRPNLTFSTLTVSNMSPEDSSIYLCSVEQGDQPSNYGYTFGSGTRLTVV.